A selection of T cell receptor beta chains follows, all from one sample in a study of T cells in Graves' hyperthyroidism and ophthalmopathy. TCRdb re-called the multiplex PCR reads through MiXCR, storing one row per CDR3 protein. The sample lists around 290,000 distinct CDR3 sequences, over 15% occurring once. The sample taken for sequencing was blood. The receptors come from a woman aged 60-70 years with Graves' ophthalmopathy. CDR3s include the opening cysteine and the closing phenylalanine or tryptophan. D genes are given only for firm matches. The listing skips clone size in some rows; elsewhere it reads once, few, many or a size class.

clone size	CDR3 length	V gene	D gene	J gene	CDR3 protein	CDR3 DNA
many	14	TRBV2	.	TRBJ1-5	CASSREWSGQPQHF	TGTGCCAGCAGCAGAGAATGGTCAGGACAGCCCCAGCATTTT
.	14	TRBV2	.	TRBJ2-7	CASTPGLDHYEQYF	TGTGCCAGCACCCCGGGACTGGATCACTACGAGCAGTACTTC
many	12	TRBV6-1	TRBD1	TRBJ2-7	CASSENRGWQYF	TGTGCCAGCAGTGAAAACAGGGGTTGGCAGTACTTC
.	16	TRBV7-3	TRBD1	TRBJ2-5	CASSSQPTGTQETQYF	TGTGCCAGCAGCTCCCAACCGACAGGGACCCAAGAGACCCAGTACTTC
few	14	TRBV13	.	TRBJ2-2	CASSPSLNTGELFF	TGTGCCAGCAGCCCTAGCTTGAATACCGGGGAGCTGTTTTTT
many	21	TRBV7-3	TRBD2	TRBJ2-1	CASSYNNEAGTSGGSYNEQFF	TGTGCCAGCAGCTACAATAATGAAGCCGGGACTAGCGGGGGCTCCTACAATGAGCAGTTCTTC
.	13	TRBV19	.	TRBJ2-7	CASSSDSRYEQYF	TGTGCCAGTAGTTCCGACAGTCGCTACGAGCAGTACTTC
few	17	TRBV12-5	TRBD2	TRBJ2-7	CASGKQPGTSGNYEQYF	TGTGCTAGTGGAAAACAACCAGGGACTAGCGGGAACTACGAGCAGTACTTC
few	14	TRBV19	.	TRBJ1-5	CASKDGTFNQPQHF	TGTGCCAGTAAGGACGGAACTTTCAATCAGCCCCAGCATTTT
many	12	TRBV12-3/TRBV12-4	.	TRBJ2-3	CASSLPADTQYF	TGTGCCAGCAGTTTACCAGCAGATACGCAGTATTTT
many	16	TRBV5-1	.	TRBJ2-7	CASSLDLIRNSYEQYF	TGCGCCAGCAGCTTGGACCTCATCCGGAACTCCTACGAGCAGTACTTC
many	14	TRBV11-2	.	TRBJ2-3	CASSPPGGTDTQYF	TGTGCCAGCAGCCCCCCGGGAGGCACAGATACGCAGTATTTT
many	15	TRBV4-3	.	TRBJ1-5	CASSQQVGTLQPQHF	TGCGCCAGCAGCCAGCAAGTTGGGACATTGCAGCCCCAGCATTTT
many	16	TRBV27	TRBD2	TRBJ2-7	CASSPRVERGTYEQYF	TGTGCCAGCAGCCCCCGGGTCGAGCGGGGGACCTACGAGCAGTACTTC
.	16	TRBV19	.	TRBJ1-5	CASKPIQGDYNQPQHF	TGTGCCAGTAAACCAATACAAGGGGACTACAATCAGCCCCAGCATTTT
few	18	TRBV14	.	TRBJ2-1	CASSPSLWQGKGYNEQFF	TGTGCCAGCAGCCCCAGTCTTTGGCAGGGAAAGGGTTACAATGAGCAGTTCTTC
many	14	TRBV5-1	.	TRBJ2-3	CASTFGDNTDTQYF	TGCGCCAGCACCTTCGGGGACAACACAGATACGCAGTATTTT
once	18	TRBV20-1	TRBD2	TRBJ2-1	CSARDPGTSGSSYNEQFF	TGCAGTGCTAGAGATCCCGGGACTAGCGGAAGCTCCTACAATGAGCAGTTCTTC
many	15	TRBV20-1	TRBD1	TRBJ1-1	CSARGDRGLDTEAFF	TGCAGTGCTAGAGGTGACAGGGGGCTGGACACTGAAGCTTTCTTT
many	17	TRBV6-1	TRBD2	TRBJ2-1	CASSLTSGGAWSNEQFF	TGTGCCAGTAGCCTAACTAGCGGGGGGGCCTGGTCCAATGAGCAGTTCTTC
few	17	TRBV6-2/TRBV6-3	.	TRBJ1-5	CASSYPNPGMSNQPQHF	TGTGCCAGCAGTTACCCCAACCCGGGGATGAGCAATCAGCCCCAGCATTTT
.	17	TRBV28	TRBD1	TRBJ1-3	CASSLDQGAGTGNTIYF	TGTGCCAGCAGTTTAGACCAGGGGGCAGGAACTGGAAACACCATATATTTT
many	13	TRBV10-1	.	TRBJ1-2	CASSGTGSYGYTF	TGCGCCAGCAGTGGAACGGGCAGCTATGGCTACACCTTC
many	15	TRBV20-1	TRBD1	TRBJ1-4	CSARVGQGHNEKLFF	TGCAGTGCTAGAGTGGGACAGGGCCATAATGAAAAACTGTTTTTT
.	16	TRBV5-1	TRBD1	TRBJ2-5	CASSPGDRGRGETQYF	TGCGCCAGCAGCCCGGGGGACAGGGGGCGAGGGGAGACCCAGTACTTC
many	15	TRBV15	.	TRBJ2-1	CATPLPGGAYNEQFF	TGTGCCACCCCTCTCCCTGGCGGGGCCTACAATGAGCAGTTCTTC
many	14	TRBV7-2	.	TRBJ1-2	CASSLGQDLGGYTF	TGTGCCAGCAGCTTAGGACAGGATTTAGGTGGCTACACCTTC
many	15	TRBV18	.	TRBJ2-1	CASSPKTASYNEQFF	TGTGCCAGCTCACCTAAGACAGCCTCCTACAATGAGCAGTTCTTC
many	14	TRBV18	.	TRBJ1-1	CASTEGRRNTEAFF	TGTGCCAGCACTGAGGGGAGAAGGAACACTGAAGCTTTCTTT
few	16	TRBV4-1	TRBD2	TRBJ2-1	CASSPGPSGGRNEQFF	TGCGCCAGCAGCCCCGGGCCTAGCGGGGGCCGGAATGAGCAGTTCTTC
many	14	TRBV6-1	.	TRBJ2-6	CASSYVSGANVLTF	TGTGCCAGCAGTTATGTGTCTGGGGCCAACGTCCTGACTTTC
.	12	TRBV11-2	.	TRBJ2-1	CASSFLVPEQFF	TGTGCCAGCAGCTTTCTGGTGCCTGAGCAGTTCTTC
many	14	TRBV20-1	.	TRBJ2-5	CSARLPGGQETQYF	TGCAGTGCTAGATTGCCCGGCGGGCAAGAGACCCAGTACTTC
many	14	TRBV7-9	TRBD1	TRBJ2-7	CASSYWDRDYEQYF	TGTGCCAGCAGCTATTGGGACAGGGACTACGAGCAGTACTTC
many	19	TRBV6-5	TRBD1	TRBJ1-2	CASSYSMRTGVPANYGYTF	TGTGCCAGCAGTTACTCGATGCGAACAGGGGTCCCAGCTAACTATGGCTACACCTTC
.	14	TRBV10-3	TRBD2	TRBJ2-7	CAISPGTRDYEQYF	TGTGCCATCAGCCCCGGGACTAGGGACTACGAGCAGTACTTC
many	14	TRBV2	.	TRBJ2-7	CASSVSRKVYEQYF	TGTGCCAGCAGTGTAAGCAGAAAAGTATACGAGCAGTACTTC
many	15	TRBV27	TRBD1	TRBJ1-2	CASSLSETGAYGYTF	TGTGCCAGCAGTTTATCAGAGACAGGGGCTTATGGCTACACCTTC
many	14	TRBV20-1	TRBD1	TRBJ1-1	CSARGQGPNTEAFF	TGCAGTGCTAGAGGACAGGGCCCGAACACTGAAGCTTTCTTT
.	15	TRBV20-1	TRBD1	TRBJ1-2	CSARPWTGETDGYTF	TGCAGTGCTAGGCCCTGGACAGGGGAGACCGATGGCTACACCTTC
.	15	TRBV20-1	TRBD2	TRBJ2-1	CSGRTSGSSYNEQFF	TGCAGTGGTCGGACTAGCGGAAGCTCCTACAATGAGCAGTTCTTC
few	13	TRBV7-9	.	TRBJ2-1	CASSLEGLNEQFF	TGTGCCAGCAGCTTAGAGGGATTAAATGAGCAGTTCTTC
few	15	TRBV13	TRBD1	TRBJ1-1	CASSSETGEYTEAFF	TGTGCCAGCAGCTCCGAAACAGGGGAGTACACTGAAGCTTTCTTT
.	13	TRBV7-9	.	TRBJ1-5	CASSLTQNQPQHF	TGTGCCAGCAGCTTAACCCAAAATCAGCCCCAGCATTTT
.	17	TRBV20-1	.	TRBJ2-1	CSARVHGRGAGYNEQFF	TGCAGTGCTAGAGTACATGGGAGAGGGGCGGGTTACAATGAGCAGTTCTTC
many	17	TRBV20-1	.	TRBJ2-3	CSAYGLSRERGTDTQYF	TGCAGTGCTTATGGACTCTCCCGAGAGCGGGGCACAGATACGCAGTATTTT
many	16	TRBV24-1	TRBD2	TRBJ2-1	CATSDLRAGDYNEQFF	TGTGCCACCAGTGATTTAAGAGCGGGAGATTACAATGAGCAGTTCTTC
many	17	TRBV7-2	.	TRBJ2-7	CASSLAPGSIHDYEQYF	TGTGCCAGCAGCTTAGCTCCCGGCAGTATTCACGACTACGAGCAGTACTTC
.	17	TRBV15	.	TRBJ2-1	CATSRETGASSYNEQFF	TGTGCCACCAGCAGAGAGACCGGGGCCAGCTCCTACAATGAGCAGTTCTTC
many	15	TRBV18	TRBD1	TRBJ2-1	CASSARQGLSREQFF	TGTGCCAGCTCAGCCAGACAGGGGTTGTCTCGGGAGCAGTTCTTC
many	16	TRBV7-2	TRBD1	TRBJ1-5	CASSLTGDYSNQPQHF	TGTGCCAGCAGTCTAACAGGGGATTATAGCAATCAGCCCCAGCATTTT
many	14	TRBV18	.	TRBJ2-7	CASSPGPGSYEQYF	TGTGCCAGCTCACCAGGGCCTGGGTCCTACGAGCAGTACTTC
few	17	TRBV7-2	.	TRBJ2-2	CASSLIFGPANTGELFF	TGTGCCAGCAGCTTGATTTTTGGACCGGCGAACACCGGGGAGCTGTTTTTT
.	14	TRBV6-1	.	TRBJ2-5	CASSDYEGRGTQYF	TGTGCCAGCAGTGATTACGAGGGGCGGGGGACCCAGTACTTC
.	17	TRBV20-1	TRBD1	TRBJ1-2	CSARDPRQGARGYGYTF	TGCAGTGCTAGAGATCCCCGGCAGGGGGCACGCGGCTATGGCTACACCTTC
many	18	TRBV28	TRBD1	TRBJ1-5	CASSLVGQGALGNQPQHF	TGTGCCAGCAGTTTAGTAGGACAGGGGGCGTTGGGCAATCAGCCCCAGCATTTT
.	17	TRBV19	TRBD2	TRBJ2-1	CASSMGGGAASYNEQFF	TGTGCCAGTAGTATGGGCGGGGGGGCCGCCTCCTACAATGAGCAGTTCTTC